This T cell receptor (beta chain) was found in a study of T-cell reconstitution after alpha-beta-depleted transplantation in children. Broader study findings: Surviving recipient T cells and intrathymic progenitors accounted for some patients' high TCRbeta diversity at day 60. Newly produced T cells mostly provided counts and TCRbeta diversity after one year, as hyperexpanded clones declined. Expanded graft clones, several hundred of them, were reportedly the source of alpha-beta T cells about two months after transplant.

Preparing the TCRbeta library involved the use of unique molecular identifiers. TCRdb re-called the PCR reads with MiXCR, one entry per CDR3 protein. The sample consists of approximately 290,000 distinct CDR3 sequences, approximately 10% of them appearing once. Many counts were recorded for this clonotype. Its cognate antigen is unknown. Germline loops: CDR1 SGHRS, CDR2 YFSETQ. The V gene end was trimmed by 4 bases and the J gene end by 0 bases; junction bases not matched to a gene: 17. The CDR3 has 19 residues. The gene calls are TRBV5-1 and TRBJ1-1; 8 nucleotides line up with TRBD1. The sample in question was peripheral blood, obtained 180 days after TCRalphabeta/CD19-depleted stem cell transplant. This sequence was found in a male patient aged 2-15 years who had a stem cell transplant for chronic granulomatous disease, so the T cells may come from the graft donor. CDR3 DNA sequence: TGCGCCAGCAGCACCGGGACAGGATTCTCTGGTGGTATGAACACTGAAGCTTTCTTT. Translation: CASSTGTGFSGGMNTEAFF. Full variable domain (remainder filled in from reference TRBV5-1 and TRBJ1-1): KAGVTQTPRYLIKTRGQQVTLSCSPISGHRSVSWYQQTPGQGLQFLFEYFSETQRNKGNFPGRFSGRQFSNSRSEMNVSTLELGDSALYLCASSTGTGFSGGMNTEAFFGQGTRLTVV.